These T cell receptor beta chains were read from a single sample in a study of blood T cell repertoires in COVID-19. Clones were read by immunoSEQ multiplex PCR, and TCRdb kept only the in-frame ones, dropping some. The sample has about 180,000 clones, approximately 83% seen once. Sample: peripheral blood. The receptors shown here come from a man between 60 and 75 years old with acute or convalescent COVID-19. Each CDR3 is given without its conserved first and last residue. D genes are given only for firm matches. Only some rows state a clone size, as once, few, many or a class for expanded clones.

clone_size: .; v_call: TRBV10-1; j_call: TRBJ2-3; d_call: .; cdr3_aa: ASSGWGADTQY
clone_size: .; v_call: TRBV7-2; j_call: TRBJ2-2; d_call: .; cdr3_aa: ASRGTDTGELF
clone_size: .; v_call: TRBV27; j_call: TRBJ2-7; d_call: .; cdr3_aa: ASSFGRQRIYEQY
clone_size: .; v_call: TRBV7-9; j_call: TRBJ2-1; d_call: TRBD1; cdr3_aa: ASSPGQGALDEQF
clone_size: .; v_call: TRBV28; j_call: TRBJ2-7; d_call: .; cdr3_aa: ASSLSPTAYEQY
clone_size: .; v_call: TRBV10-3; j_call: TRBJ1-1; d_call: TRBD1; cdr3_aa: AITGDHGMNTEAF
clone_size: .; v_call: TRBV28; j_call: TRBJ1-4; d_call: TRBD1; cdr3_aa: ASSLRGVVAQGEKLF
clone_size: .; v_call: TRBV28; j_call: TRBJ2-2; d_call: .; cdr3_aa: ASSARWGLNTGELF
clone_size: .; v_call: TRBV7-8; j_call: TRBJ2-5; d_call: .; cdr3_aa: ASSFGSGTQY
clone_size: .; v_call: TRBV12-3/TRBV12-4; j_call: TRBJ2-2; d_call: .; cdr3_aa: ATSSGPGELF
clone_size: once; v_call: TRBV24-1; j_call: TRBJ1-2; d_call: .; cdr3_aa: ATSGRGHNYGYT
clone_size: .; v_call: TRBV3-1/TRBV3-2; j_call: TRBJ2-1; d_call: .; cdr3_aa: ASSQDSSQGGEQF
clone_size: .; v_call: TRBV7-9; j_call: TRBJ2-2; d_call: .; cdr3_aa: ASSLTRGKAGELF
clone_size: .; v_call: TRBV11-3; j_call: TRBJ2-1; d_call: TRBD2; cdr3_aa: ASSPRTSGDNEQF
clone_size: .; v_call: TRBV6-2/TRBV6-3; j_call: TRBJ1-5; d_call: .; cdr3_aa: ASSRTGLYSNQPQH
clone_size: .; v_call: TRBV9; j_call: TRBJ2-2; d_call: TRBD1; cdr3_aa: ASSARRDRGVGELF
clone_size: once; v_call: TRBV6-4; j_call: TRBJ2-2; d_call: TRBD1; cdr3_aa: ASRITGVAGELF
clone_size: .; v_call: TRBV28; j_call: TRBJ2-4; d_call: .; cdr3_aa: ASSFPGLAKNIQY
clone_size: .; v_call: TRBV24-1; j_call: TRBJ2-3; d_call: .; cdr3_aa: ATSDAIQGVGADTQY
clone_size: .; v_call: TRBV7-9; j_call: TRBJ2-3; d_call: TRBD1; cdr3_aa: ASSPGQGAKDTQY
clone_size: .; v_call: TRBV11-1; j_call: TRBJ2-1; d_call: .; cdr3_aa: ASSLAELEQF
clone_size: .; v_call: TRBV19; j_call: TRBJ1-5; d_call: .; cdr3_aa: ASSWGLHQPQH
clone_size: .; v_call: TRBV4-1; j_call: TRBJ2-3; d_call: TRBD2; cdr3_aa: ASSQDLSGSRVSTDTQY
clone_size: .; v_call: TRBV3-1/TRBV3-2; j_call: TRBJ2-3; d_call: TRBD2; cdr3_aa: ASSQTPGRAGADTQY
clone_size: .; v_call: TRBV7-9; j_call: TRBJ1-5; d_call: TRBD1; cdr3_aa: ASSEYRGSDQPQH
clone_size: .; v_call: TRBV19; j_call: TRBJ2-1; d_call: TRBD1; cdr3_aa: ASSRPDRVSSYNEQF
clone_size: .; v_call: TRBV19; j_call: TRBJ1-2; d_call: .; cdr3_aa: ASSMRLKAGGYT
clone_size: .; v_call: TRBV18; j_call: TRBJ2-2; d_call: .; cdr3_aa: ASSRDVGATGELF
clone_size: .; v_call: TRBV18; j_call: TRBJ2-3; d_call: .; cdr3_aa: ASSPPGGPTDTQY
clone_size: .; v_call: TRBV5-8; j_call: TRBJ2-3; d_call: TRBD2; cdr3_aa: ASRLGGTSGRPSQY
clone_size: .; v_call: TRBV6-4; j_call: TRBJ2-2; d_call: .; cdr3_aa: ASSDFPGTGELF
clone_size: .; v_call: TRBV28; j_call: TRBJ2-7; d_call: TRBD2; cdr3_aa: ASSSETSGSQYEQY
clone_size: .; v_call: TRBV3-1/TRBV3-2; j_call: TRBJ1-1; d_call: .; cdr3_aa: ASGPGKMNTEAF
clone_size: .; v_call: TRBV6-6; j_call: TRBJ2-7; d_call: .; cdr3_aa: ASVLGPSSYEQY
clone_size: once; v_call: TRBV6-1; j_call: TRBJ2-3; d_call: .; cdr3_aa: ASSDSRSTDTQY
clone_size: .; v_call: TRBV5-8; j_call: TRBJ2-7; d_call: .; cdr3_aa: ASSPGRGVFHEQY
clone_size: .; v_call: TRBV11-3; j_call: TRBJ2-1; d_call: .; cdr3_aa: ASSLKIPGSSQF
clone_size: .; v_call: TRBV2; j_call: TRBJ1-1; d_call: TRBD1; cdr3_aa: ASSRDRGWAF
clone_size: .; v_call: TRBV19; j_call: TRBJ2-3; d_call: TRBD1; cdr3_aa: ASSSSGTGGLADTQY
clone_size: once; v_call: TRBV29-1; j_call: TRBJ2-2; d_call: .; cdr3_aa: SVGDAGVNTGELF
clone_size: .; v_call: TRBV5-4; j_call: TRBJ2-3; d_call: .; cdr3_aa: ASSLGGDTQY
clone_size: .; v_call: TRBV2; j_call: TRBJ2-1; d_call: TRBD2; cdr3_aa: ATSEGLDSYNEQF
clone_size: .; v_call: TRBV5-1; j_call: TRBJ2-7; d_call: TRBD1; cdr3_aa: ASSLGQGREQY
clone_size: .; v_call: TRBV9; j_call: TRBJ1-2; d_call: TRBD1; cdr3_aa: ASSPRDRGVNYGYT
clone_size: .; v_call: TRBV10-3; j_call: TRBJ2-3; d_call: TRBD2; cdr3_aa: ATRDYTDTQY
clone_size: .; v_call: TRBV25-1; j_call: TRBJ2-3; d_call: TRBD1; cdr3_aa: ASSESDPRGPSTDTQY
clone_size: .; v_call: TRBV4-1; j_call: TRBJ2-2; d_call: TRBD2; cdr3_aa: ASSRAGATGELF
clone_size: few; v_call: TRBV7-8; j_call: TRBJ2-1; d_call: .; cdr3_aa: ASSLIRGTYNEQF
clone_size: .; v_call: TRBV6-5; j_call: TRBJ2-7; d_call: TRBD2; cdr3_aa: ASRNEYGRSYEQY
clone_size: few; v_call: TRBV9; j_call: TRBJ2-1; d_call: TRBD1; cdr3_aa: ASKGQGKNEQF
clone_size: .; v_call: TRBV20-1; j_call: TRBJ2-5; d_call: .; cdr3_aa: SASYLARETQY
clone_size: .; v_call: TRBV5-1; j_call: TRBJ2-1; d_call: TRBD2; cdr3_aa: ASSLAQTSGNYNEQF
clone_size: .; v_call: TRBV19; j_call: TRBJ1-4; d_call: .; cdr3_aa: ASSPPRKPTNEKLF
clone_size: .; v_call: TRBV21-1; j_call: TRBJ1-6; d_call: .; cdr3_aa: ASSKGAVGLIGLVSYNSPLH
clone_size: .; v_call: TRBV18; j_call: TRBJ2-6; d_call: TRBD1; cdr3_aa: ASSNDRVGANVLT
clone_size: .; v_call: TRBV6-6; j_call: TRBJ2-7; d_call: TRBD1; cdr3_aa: ASTPTGLSSYEQY